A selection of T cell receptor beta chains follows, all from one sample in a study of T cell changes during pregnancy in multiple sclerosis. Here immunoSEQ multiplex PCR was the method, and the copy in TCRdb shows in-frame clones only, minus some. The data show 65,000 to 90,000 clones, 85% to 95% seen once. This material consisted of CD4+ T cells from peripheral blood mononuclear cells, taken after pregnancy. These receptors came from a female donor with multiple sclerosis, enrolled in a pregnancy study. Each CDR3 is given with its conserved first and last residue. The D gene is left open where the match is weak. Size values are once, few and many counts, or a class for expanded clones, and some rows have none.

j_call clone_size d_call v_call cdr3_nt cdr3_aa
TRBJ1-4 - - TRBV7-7 TGTGCCAGCAGGTCCTGGGGGGGGACCGCAACTAATGAAAAACTGTTTTTT CASRSWGGTATNEKLFF
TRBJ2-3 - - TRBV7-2 TGTGCCAGCAGCTCGAACTTTATCACAGATACGCAGTATTTT CASSSNFITDTQYF
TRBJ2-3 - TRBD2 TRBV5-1 TGCGCCAGCAGCTTGCCCACTAGCGGTAGCACAGATACGCAGTATTTT CASSLPTSGSTDTQYF
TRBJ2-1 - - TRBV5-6 TGTGCCAGCAGCTTAAGAGCGTACCTACAGTTCTTC CASSLRAYLQFF
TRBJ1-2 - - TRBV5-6 TGTGCCAGCAGCCCGACACAGGGCTATGGCTACACCTTC CASSPTQGYGYTF
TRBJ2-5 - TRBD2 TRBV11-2 TGTGCCAGCAGCCCTAGCGGGGGGAGGGAGACCCAGTACTTC CASSPSGGRETQYF
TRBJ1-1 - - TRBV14 TGTGCCAGCAGCCAAGAACTGGACACTGAAGCTTTCTTT CASSQELDTEAFF
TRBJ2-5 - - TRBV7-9 TGTGCCAGCAGCTCTTTCAGGGGCAGGAAAGAGACCCAGTACTTC CASSSFRGRKETQYF
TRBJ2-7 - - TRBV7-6 TGTGCCAGCAGCCCCAGGCCCCGGGACATAAGCGAGCAGTACTTC CASSPRPRDISEQYF
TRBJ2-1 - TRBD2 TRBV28 TGTGCCAGCAGTCCCGGGACTAGCGGGAGGAATGAGCAGTTCTTC CASSPGTSGRNEQFF
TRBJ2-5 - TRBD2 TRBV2 TGTGCCAGCCAGCCAGCGGGACAAGAGACCCAGTACTTC CASQPAGQETQYF
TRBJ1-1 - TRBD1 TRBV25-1 TGTGCCAGCAGTGGGACAGGGGGTGCGGCTGAAGCTTTCTTT CASSGTGGAAEAFF
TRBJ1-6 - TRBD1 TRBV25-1 TGTGCCAGCAACCGGGACAGGGGATCACCCCTCCACTTT CASNRDRGSPLHF
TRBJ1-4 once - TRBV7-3 TGTGCCAGCAGCGTCGGCGGAACTAATGAAAAACTGTTTTTT CASSVGGTNEKLFF
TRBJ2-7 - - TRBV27 TGTGCCAGCAGTCTTGGACACCTCTCCTACGAGCAGTACTTC CASSLGHLSYEQYF
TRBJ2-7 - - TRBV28 TGTGCCAGCGGAGACAGGTCCTCCTACGAGCAGTACTTC CASGDRSSYEQYF
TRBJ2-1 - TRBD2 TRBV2 TGTGCCAGCAGTGGAACGGGAGGGACCTACAATGAGCAGTTCTTC CASSGTGGTYNEQFF
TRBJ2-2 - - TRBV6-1 TGTGCCAGCAGTACCTATACCGGGGAGCTGTTTTTT CASSTYTGELFF
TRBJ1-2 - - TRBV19 TGTGCCAGTAGTATCTCGTGGGGCAGCCTCGGCTATGGCTACACCTTC CASSISWGSLGYGYTF
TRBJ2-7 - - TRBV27 TGTGCCAGCAGTTTAAGTGCGGGCTCCCACTACGAGCAGTACTTC CASSLSAGSHYEQYF
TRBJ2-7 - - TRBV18 TGTGCCAGCTCACTTCAGGGCTCCCACGAGCAGTACTTC CASSLQGSHEQYF
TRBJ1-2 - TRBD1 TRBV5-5 TGTGCCAGCAGCCCTGACGCAGCCGAGGTACAGGGGTACACCTTC CASSPDAAEVQGYTF
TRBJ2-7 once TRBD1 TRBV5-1 TGCGCCAGCAGCTTGGACAGGGGGAACTACGAGCAGTACTTC CASSLDRGNYEQYF
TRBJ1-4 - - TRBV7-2 TGTGCCAGCAGCCTCGGACAGCGTCCAACTAATGAAAAACTGTTTTTT CASSLGQRPTNEKLFF
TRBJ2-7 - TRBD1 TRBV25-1 TGTGCCAGCAGTGATAGAAGGACAGGTCAACGCGAGCAGTACTTC CASSDRRTGQREQYF
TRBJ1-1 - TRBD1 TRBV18 TGTGCCAGCTCACTCGGAACTGGACAGGCTCACACTGAAGCTTTCTTT CASSLGTGQAHTEAFF
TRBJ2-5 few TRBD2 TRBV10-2 TGCGCCAGCAGGACTAGCGGGAGGGAGACCCAGTACTTC CASRTSGRETQYF
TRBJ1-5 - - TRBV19 TGTGCCAGTAAAGCAGGGCTCAATCAGCCCCAGCATTTT CASKAGLNQPQHF
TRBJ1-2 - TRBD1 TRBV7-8 TGTGCCAGCAGCCAGGAGGGACAGGGGAGAAGCTATGGCTACACCTTC CASSQEGQGRSYGYTF
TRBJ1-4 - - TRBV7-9 TGTGCCAGCAGCTTAAGTCAGGGAACTAATGAAAAACTGTTTTTT CASSLSQGTNEKLFF
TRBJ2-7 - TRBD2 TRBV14 TGTGCCAGCAGCCAAGGTTTAGCGGGACCTTACGAGCAGTACTTC CASSQGLAGPYEQYF
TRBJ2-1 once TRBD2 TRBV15 TGTGCCACCAGCAGAAGGACTAGCGAAGATGAGCAGTTCTTC CATSRRTSEDEQFF
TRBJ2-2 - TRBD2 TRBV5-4 TGTGCCAGCAGCTTGTCCAGCGGGGGGAACACCGGGGAGCTGTTTTTT CASSLSSGGNTGELFF
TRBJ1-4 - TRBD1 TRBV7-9 TGTGCCAGCAGCTTAACCGGGACAGGGGATGAAAAACTGTTTTTT CASSLTGTGDEKLFF
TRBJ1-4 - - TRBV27 TGTGCCAGCAGTTCCAGGCCCTTGGTGGAAAAACTGTTTTTT CASSSRPLVEKLFF
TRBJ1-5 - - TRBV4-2 TGTGCCAGCAGCCCGTCGGGGTATAGCAATCAGCCCCAGCATTTT CASSPSGYSNQPQHF
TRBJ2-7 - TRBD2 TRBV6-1 TGTGCCAGCAGTGAAGCGTTCCCCCGGGGGGGACTAGCGGGAGTGTTCTACGAGCAGTACTTC CASSEAFPRGGLAGVFYEQYF
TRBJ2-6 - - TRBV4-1 TGCGCCAGCAGCCACACCCGGACTGACCAAACTGGGGCCAACGTCCTGACTTTC CASSHTRTDQTGANVLTF
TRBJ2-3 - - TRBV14 TGTGCCAGCACCCCCGGACGGGGGATCACAGATACGCAGTATTTT CASTPGRGITDTQYF
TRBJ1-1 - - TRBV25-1 TGTGCCAGCAGTGAAACTGGGCCGTGGACTGAAGCTTTCTTT CASSETGPWTEAFF
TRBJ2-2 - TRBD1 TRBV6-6 TGTGCCAGCAGCTCTACCGGGACAGGGGTAACCGGGGAGCTGTTTTTT CASSSTGTGVTGELFF
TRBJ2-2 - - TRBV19 TGTGCCAGTAGTATCAGGGGACCGAACACCGGGGAGCTGTTTTTT CASSIRGPNTGELFF
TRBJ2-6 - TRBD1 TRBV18 TGTGCCAGCTCACAAAAGGGACAGCTAAGTGACTCTGGGGCCAACGTCCTGACTTTC CASSQKGQLSDSGANVLTF
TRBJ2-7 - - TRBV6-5 TGTGCCAGCAGTTCCAACCCGGACAGCTCCTACGAGCAGTACTTC CASSSNPDSSYEQYF
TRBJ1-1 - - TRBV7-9 TGTGCCAGCAGCTTAGAAGGGGTGAACACTGAAGCTTTCTTT CASSLEGVNTEAFF
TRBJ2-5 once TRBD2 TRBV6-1 TGTGCCAGCAGTCCCGGGACTAGCGGGATTCGGGCCCAGTACTTC CASSPGTSGIRAQYF
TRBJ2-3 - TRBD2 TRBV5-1 TGCGCCAGCAGGAAGACTAGCGGGTCTAGCACAGATACGCAGTATTTT CASRKTSGSSTDTQYF
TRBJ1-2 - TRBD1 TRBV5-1 TGCGCCAGCAGCTTGGGCATGACAGGGGGAGGCGGCTACACCTTC CASSLGMTGGGGYTF
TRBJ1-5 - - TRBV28 TGTGCCAGCAGTTCGAGCCCTCTTAGGGGGGGTCAGCCCCAGCATTTT CASSSSPLRGGQPQHF